Sequencing of this TCR beta chain was carried out in a study of T cells in Graves' hyperthyroidism and ophthalmopathy. Broader study findings: Most expanded thyroid clonotypes above 0.001 recurred in blood. Through a model of 13 V-J features, ophthalmopathy was separated from stable hyperthyroidism. With a median lead of 6.5 months before onset, the model predicted ophthalmopathy.

This clonotype was recorded at least ten times. Its antigen is undetermined. CDR1 is GTSNPN and CDR2 is SVGIG in the germline V gene (reference sequence). V lost 3 bases and J lost 7, with 15 bases in between. The CDR3 spans 14 residues. Amplified TCR beta CDR3 regions came from RNA transcripts. The TCR CDR3 first-round RT-PCR relied on the HTBI primer set. In TCRdb, the multiplex PCR reads were re-called with MiXCR into one record per CDR3 protein. The top ten hold around 3.5% of the sample, which has approximately 620,000 distinct CDR3 sequences, about a sixth seen once. At least 3 on the Clinical Activity Score was recorded for ophthalmopathy patients, who also had NOSPECS grade at least 4 and duration under 3 months.

This receptor was obtained from a middle-aged woman with Graves' ophthalmopathy. The rearrangement joins TRBV30 to TRBJ2-2; no clear D gene. Material for sequencing was blood. The CDR3 DNA follows: TGTGCCTGGAGGACTCCTCGGACGTACGGGGAGCTGTTTTTT. It translates to CAWRTPRTYGELFF.